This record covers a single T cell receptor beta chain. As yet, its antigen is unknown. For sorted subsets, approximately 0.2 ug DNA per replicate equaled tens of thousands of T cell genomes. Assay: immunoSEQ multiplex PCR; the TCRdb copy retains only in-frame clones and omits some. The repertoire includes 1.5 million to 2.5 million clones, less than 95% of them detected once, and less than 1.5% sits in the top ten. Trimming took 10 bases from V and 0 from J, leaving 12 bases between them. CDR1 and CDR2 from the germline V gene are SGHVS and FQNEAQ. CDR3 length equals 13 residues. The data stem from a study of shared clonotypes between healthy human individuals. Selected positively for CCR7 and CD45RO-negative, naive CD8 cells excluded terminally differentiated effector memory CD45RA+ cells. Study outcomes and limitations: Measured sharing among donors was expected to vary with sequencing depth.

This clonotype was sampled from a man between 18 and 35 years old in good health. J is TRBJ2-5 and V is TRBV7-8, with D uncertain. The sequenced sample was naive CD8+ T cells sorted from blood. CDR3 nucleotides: TGTGCCAATAATCCAGTGTACCAAGAGACCCAGTACTTC. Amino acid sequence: CANNPVYQETQYF.